Sequencing of this T cell receptor (beta chain) was carried out in a study of blood T cell repertoires in COVID-19. Study context: The United States, Italy and Spain provided the acute and convalescent COVID-19 samples.

The participants were between roughly 18 and 90 years old and came from under 25 US areas. The data were produced by immunoSEQ multiplex PCR, yet TCRdb's version contains in-frame clones alone and is incomplete. The sample consists of fewer than 400,000 clones, 65% to 90% of them appearing once. V was cut by 7 bases and J by 0 bases, with 9 bases left in between. This CDR3 has 14 amino acids. Germline V gene lookup returns CDR1 SNHLY and CDR2 FYNNEI. The receptor's source is a man aged 30-40 years who had recovered from COVID-19. Sequencing was done on a sample of PBMCs or T cells enriched from blood (not recorded which). The J gene is TRBJ1-4, the V gene TRBV2; D is uncertain. DNA of the CDR3: TGTGCCAGCACTAAGACTGCAACTAATGAAAAACTGTTTTTT. Translation: CASTKTATNEKLFF.